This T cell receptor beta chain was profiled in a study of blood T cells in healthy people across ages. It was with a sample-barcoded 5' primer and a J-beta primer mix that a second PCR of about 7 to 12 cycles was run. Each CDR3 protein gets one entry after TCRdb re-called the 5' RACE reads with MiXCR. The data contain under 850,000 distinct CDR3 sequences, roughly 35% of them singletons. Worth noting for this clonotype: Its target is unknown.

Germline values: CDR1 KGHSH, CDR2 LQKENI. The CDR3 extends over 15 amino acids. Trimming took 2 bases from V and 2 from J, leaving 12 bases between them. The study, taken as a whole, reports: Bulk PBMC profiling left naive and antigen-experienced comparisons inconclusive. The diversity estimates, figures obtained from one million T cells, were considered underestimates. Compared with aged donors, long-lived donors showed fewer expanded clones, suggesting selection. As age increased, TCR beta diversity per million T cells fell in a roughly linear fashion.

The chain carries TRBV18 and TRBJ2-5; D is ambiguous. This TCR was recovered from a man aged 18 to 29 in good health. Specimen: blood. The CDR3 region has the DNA TGTGCCAGCTCACCAAGTTCGGATAATCAAGAGACCCAGTACTTC. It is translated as CASSPSSDNQETQYF.